This T cell receptor (beta chain) was obtained from a study of identical twins. The CDR3 spans 15 residues. Germline trimming cut 4 bases from V and 3 bases from J; bases unmatched to any gene: 4. The germline V gene encodes CDR1 SGHAT and CDR2 FQNNGV. TCRdb fed the 5' RACE reads into MiXCR, producing one record per CDR3 protein. The data contain hundreds of thousands of distinct CDR3 sequences, about 9.4% of them seen just once; the ten biggest clones take up 0.98%. This clonotype was found many times. Its target is unknown. Study-level results: Interpretation of the results relied on cross-sectional statistical analysis and not on following the same donors. In cord blood, abundant beta clonotypes had fewer insertions; memory showed no trend. Alpha sequences that were out-of-frame and twin-shared showed an excess of low generation probability. Sharing of beta out-of-frame sequences by twins showed a weaker excess.

The same sample was also studied in work on yellow fever vaccine responses in identical twins.

Material: PBMCs. This TCR was sampled from a woman aged 18 to 35 in good health. The chain combines TRBV11-2 with TRBJ2-7, with 12 bases lining up with TRBD2. CDR3 amino acids: CASSSTSGRFYEQYF. In nucleotides, the CDR3 is TGTGCCAGCAGCTCTACTAGCGGGAGGTTCTACGAGCAGTACTTC.